These 20 T cell receptor beta chains were sequenced from one sample in a study of early T cells in non-severe SARS-CoV-2 infection. MiXCR was run by TCRdb on the 5' RACE reads, yielding one entry per CDR3 protein. This table has roughly 32,000 distinct CDR3 sequences, around 6% appearing once. The specimen sequenced was whole blood. The receptors stem from an adult who was a healthcare worker with PCR-confirmed SARS-CoV-2 infection or an uninfected control (not recorded which).

This clonotype was detected many times. This chain joins TRBV19 and TRBJ1-2; D is perhaps TRBD1 (5 bases). Germline-derived CDR1 and CDR2 are LNHDA and SQIVND (reference sequence). CDR3 size: 11 residues. The germline V and J ends were trimmed by 6 bases and 9 bases, with 11 bases remaining between them. The CDR3 DNA is TGTGCCAGTAGGACGGAGGGGCGCTACACCTTC. Translated: CASRTEGRYTF.

This clonotype showed up just a few times. The gene calls are TRBV3-1 and TRBJ2-4, with 8 bases lining up with TRBD1. The germline V gene encodes CDR1 LGHDT and CDR2 YNNKEL (reference sequence). The CDR3 spans 21 residues. The J segment lost 0 bases and the V segment lost 0 bases, leaving 16 bases of the junction unmatched. The CDR3 DNA is TGTGCCAGCAGCCAAGATCGGGGTCCGACAGGGGTCTTCCTAGCCAAAAACATTCAGTACTTC. It translates to CASSQDRGPTGVFLAKNIQYF.

This clonotype has at least ten counts. The J gene is TRBJ2-1, the V gene TRBV29-1; D perhaps matches TRBD1 (5 bases). The CDR3 runs 14 residues. Trimming stripped 3 bases from V and 0 bases from J, with 9 bases between. The germline gives CDR1 SQVTM, CDR2 ANQGSEA. This CDR3 is CSVDRVSSYNEQFF. DNA for the CDR3: TGCAGCGTTGACAGGGTTAGCTCCTACAATGAGCAGTTCTTC.

By sample fraction, this clonotype is medium-sized. The J gene is TRBJ2-3, the V gene TRBV29-1, with a weak D call TRBD1 (6 bases). The germline gives CDR1 SQVTM, CDR2 ANQGSEA. Deletions cut 7 bases from V and 6 bases from J, with 11 bases between. The CDR3 length is 11 residues. For the CDR3, the DNA is TGCAGCGGAGGCCAGGGGGATACGCAGTATTTT. It is translated as CSGGQGDTQYF.

V is TRBV28 and J is TRBJ2-1, with a weak D call TRBD1 (6 bases). The germline V gene has CDR1 MDHEN and CDR2 SYDVKM. The CDR3 covers 12 residues. Trimming removed 7 bases at V and 9 bases at J, with 13 bases between. The CDR3 is CASNLGGSEQFF. The CDR3 nucleotides read TGTGCCAGCAACCTAGGGGGTAGTGAGCAGTTCTTC.

The chain links TRBV19 to TRBJ2-7; 7 nucleotides line up with TRBD1. Looked up from germline, CDR1 is LNHDA and CDR2 is SQIVND (reference sequence). This CDR3 has 14 amino acids. With V trimmed by 3 bases and J by 5 bases, 7 bases remained unmatched. The CDR3 DNA follows: TGTGCCAGTAGTATCAACGACAGGGACAACGAGCAGTACTTC. Its translation: CASSINDRDNEQYF.

This chain joins TRBV28 and TRBJ2-7; TRBD1 aligns across 8 bases. The V segment lost 7 bases and the J segment 3 bases; nucleotides outside the gene matches: 8. The length of the CDR3 is 14 residues. The V gene's germline CDR1 is MDHEN and CDR2 SYDVKM. CDR3: CASTSGQGNYEQYF. As DNA, the CDR3 is TGTGCCAGCACTTCTGGACAGGGTAACTACGAGCAGTACTTC.

This clonotype was recorded at least ten times. The chain links TRBV4-2 to TRBJ2-5; TRBD1 agrees at 7 bases. The CDR3 is made up of 16 amino acids. V lost 0 bases and J lost 5; bases outside the gene matches: 9. Germline values: CDR1 LGHNA, CDR2 YNFKEQ. CDR3 protein: CASSQDEQGRSETQYF. DNA of the CDR3: TGTGCCAGCAGCCAAGATGAACAGGGGAGAAGTGAGACCCAGTACTTC.

The J gene is TRBJ2-1, the V gene TRBV7-2; the match to TRBD2 covers 14 bases. The germline gives CDR1 SGHTA, CDR2 FQGNSA. The ends lost 1 base at V and 4 bases at J; junction bases unmatched: 9. The CDR3 totals 19 residues. DNA for the CDR3: TGTGCCAGCAGCTTAGTCCCTGGACTAGCGGGGGGCCCATACAATGAGCAGTTCTTC. Its translation is CASSLVPGLAGGPYNEQFF.

At least ten counts were recorded for this clonotype. V and J are TRBV4-3 and TRBJ2-7; no clear D gene. Trimming stripped 4 bases from V and 2 bases from J, with 12 bases between. The germline CDR1 and CDR2 sequences are LGHNA and YSLEER. The CDR3 has 14 residues. The CDR3 DNA sequence: TGCGCCAGCAGCCGAACAGTTAAGGCCTACGAGCAGTACTTC. This gives the protein CASSRTVKAYEQYF.

Concerning this clonotype itself: One base away lies a much larger clone, so this may be a sequencing read error. The chain carries TRBV2 and TRBJ2-1; 9 bases align to TRBD1. CDR1 SNHLY and CDR2 FYNNEI come from the germline V gene. The V segment lost 6 bases and the J segment 3 bases; nucleotides outside the gene matches: 6. The length of the CDR3 is 15 residues. The CDR3 DNA is TGTGCCAGCAGAGCCGAGACAGGGGGCTACAATGAGCAGTTCTTC. This gives the protein CASRAETGGYNEQFF.

This clonotype was seen at least ten times. The V gene is TRBV12-3 or TRBV12-4, the J gene TRBJ2-7; the D gene is possibly TRBD1 (6 bases). The length of the CDR3 is 14 residues. The V end was cut by 6 bases, the J end by 0 bases, with 12 bases between. CDR3: CASSKTGNSYEQYF. The CDR3 DNA sequence: TGTGCCAGCAGCAAAACAGGGAACTCCTACGAGCAGTACTTC.

This clonotype was observed many times. The CDR3 spells CASSLISAGSTEAFF. DNA of the CDR3: TGTGCCAGCAGTTTAATCTCCGCAGGAAGCACTGAAGCTTTCTTT. V gene TRBV27 combines with J gene TRBJ1-1, with no clear D. Germline V gene lookup returns CDR1 MNHEY and CDR2 SMNVEV (reference sequence). The V end lost 2 bases, the J end lost 4 bases, and 14 bases lay between the germline ends. CDR3 length: 15 amino acids.

This clonotype was observed a few times. V and J are TRBV7-2 and TRBJ2-3; D perhaps matches TRBD2 (6 bases). This CDR3 comprises 16 residues. Germline V gene lookup returns CDR1 SGHTA and CDR2 FQGNSA. V was shortened by 3 bases and J by 6 bases, with 19 bases between the two germline ends. The CDR3 DNA reads as TGTGCCAGCAGCTTGAGGCTACTAGCCGATCTTGATACGCAGTATTTT. Encoded protein: CASSLRLLADLDTQYF.

This clonotype was counted between two and nine times. This chain uses TRBV5-1 with TRBJ2-1; D is unresolved. The V gene lost 0 bases and the J gene lost 8 bases, with 12 bases spanning the gap. The CDR3 is 14 amino acids. The germline CDR1 and CDR2 sequences are SGHRS and YFSETQ. The CDR3 protein is CASSLEVSFHEQFF. CDR3 sequence (DNA): TGCGCCAGCAGCTTGGAGGTGTCCTTCCATGAGCAGTTCTTC.

This clonotype was observed many times. The chain carries TRBV9 and TRBJ2-3, with 8 nucleotides matching TRBD2. The J segment lost 0 bases and the V segment lost 0 bases, leaving 3 bases of the junction unmatched. The CDR3 contains 16 residues. CDR1 and CDR2 from the germline V gene are SGDLS and YYNGEE. The CDR3 nucleotides read TGTGCCAGCAGCGTAGTGGCTAGCGGGAGCACAGATACGCAGTATTTT. It translates to CASSVVASGSTDTQYF.

This clonotype was seen only a few times. The gene calls are TRBV2 and TRBJ2-7; weak D call: TRBD1 (6 bases). Trimming cost V 6 bases and J 1 base, with 10 bases left between them. The germline CDR1 and CDR2 sequences are SNHLY and FYNNEI. The CDR3 length is 13 residues. CDR3 nucleotides: TGTGCCAGCAGAAGAGGACAGTCCTACGAGCAGTACTTC. This gives the protein CASRRGQSYEQYF. The full variable domain, with the rest looked up from reference TRBV2 and TRBJ2-7, is EPEVTQTPSHQVTQMGQEVILRCVPISNHLYFYWYRQILGQKVEFLVSFYNNEISEKSEIFDDQFSVERPDGSNFTLKIRSTKLEDSAMYFCASRRGQSYEQYFGPGTRLTVT.

The rearrangement links TRBV20-1 to TRBJ2-7, with a weak D call TRBD1 (5 bases). Germline-derived CDR1 and CDR2 are DFQATT and SNEGSKA (reference sequence). The CDR3 totals 13 residues. The V end was cut by 4 bases, the J end by 2 bases, with 12 bases between. The CDR3 protein is CSATRVGPYEQYF. Written as DNA, the CDR3 is TGCAGTGCTACCAGGGTAGGCCCCTACGAGCAGTACTTC.

This clonotype was counted ten times or more. The chain links TRBV6-1 to TRBJ1-2; perhaps TRBD1 as D (6 bases). The CDR3 consists of 16 residues. The V gene's germline CDR1 is MNHNS and CDR2 SASEGT. V lost 0 bases, J lost 3 bases, and 14 bases lay in between. The CDR3 region is CASSEAIKGGDYGYTF. The CDR3, as DNA: TGTGCCAGCAGTGAAGCTATCAAAGGGGGGGACTATGGCTACACCTTC.

This clonotype was recorded at least ten times. This CDR3 reads CASSMVDRETQYF. CDR3 DNA sequence: TGTGCCAGTAGTATGGTAGACAGGGAGACCCAGTACTTC. J is TRBJ2-5 and V is TRBV19, with a weak D call TRBD1 (6 bases). The CDR3 totals 13 residues. V was pared by 3 bases and J by 5 bases, with 10 bases between. CDR1 is LNHDA and CDR2 is SQIVND in the germline V gene (reference sequence).